Listed below are T cell receptor beta chains from one sample, sequenced in a study of blood T cells in healthy people across ages. TCRdb recomputed calls from the 5' RACE reads with MiXCR, one row per CDR3 protein. The table has more than 650,000 distinct CDR3 sequences, roughly 24% seen once. These data also formed part of another study, on T cells of mothers and their children.

What was sequenced was blood. The receptors were sampled from a boy aged 5 to 17 in good health. Both conserved end residues are part of each CDR3. Clone size is not always given. Where it is, it says once, few, many or a class for expanded clones.

j_call clone_size v_call cdr3_aa
TRBJ1-2 few TRBV29-1 CSAGGDRYGYTF
TRBJ1-2 - TRBV6-5 CASPWTGEYGYTF
- - TRBV20-1 CSVQILAGARGEQFF
TRBJ2-5 few TRBV29-1 CSVESGGGFQETQYF
TRBJ2-6 few TRBV11-1 CASSLGRSGTVLYGANVLTF
TRBJ1-1 few TRBV20-1 CSALSGDTEAFF
TRBJ2-7 - TRBV6-5 CASSYSIAGGPREQYF
TRBJ2-6 few TRBV20-1 CSARREGVLTF
TRBJ2-5 - TRBV2 CASSDGQGQETQYF
TRBJ2-5 few TRBV19 CASSINGEETQYF
TRBJ2-5 few TRBV5-1 CASSPEPSGSKETQYF
- - TRBV9 CASSVGVGFYEQYF
TRBJ1-6 few TRBV6-5 CATARGEVGSPLHF
TRBJ2-6 - TRBV12-3/TRBV12-4 CASTQTQRDSGANVLTF
TRBJ1-1 few TRBV28 CAAALRGNTEAFF
TRBJ1-6 - TRBV28 CASSLDSVARASPLHF
TRBJ2-3 few TRBV12-3/TRBV12-4 CASSFKGRSTDTQYF
TRBJ2-5 - TRBV20-1 CSASTRVETQYF
- few TRBV29-1 CSVRSGTGGIEQYF
TRBJ1-1 - TRBV6-6 CASKTGGSGTEAFF
TRBJ2-7 - TRBV2 CASILDRGLYEQYF
TRBJ2-6 few TRBV7-9 CASSTRGGSGANVLTF
TRBJ2-1 few TRBV5-1 CASNPIQGGAHNEQFF
TRBJ1-1 few TRBV6-6 CASSQGYTEAFF
TRBJ2-5 few TRBV12-3/TRBV12-4 CASSFLTMETQYF
TRBJ2-2 once TRBV4-1 CASSQVGLGTGELFF
TRBJ1-2 few TRBV18 CASSPTLQGAEDGCTF
TRBJ2-5 few TRBV4-1 CASSQDLEGGGETQYF
TRBJ1-3 few TRBV12-3/TRBV12-4 CASSPEISSGNTIYF
TRBJ1-4 few TRBV5-5 CASSLEAGYNEKLFF
TRBJ2-1 few TRBV28 CASRKGTGNNEQFF
TRBJ2-1 - TRBV19 CASSTSGISNEQFF
TRBJ2-6 - TRBV29-1 CSVDTGGGRISGANVLTF
- - TRBV18 CASSPRQPPYGGEQYF
TRBJ1-4 - TRBV5-1 CASSLETHEKLFF
TRBJ2-3 few TRBV29-1 CSEGGARQDTQYF
TRBJ2-5 few TRBV12-3/TRBV12-4 CASRNRDRNPRF
TRBJ2-7 few TRBV18 CASSRSGTVDYGQYF
TRBJ2-5 - TRBV28 CASTRLARDETQYF
TRBJ2-1 few TRBV7-9 CASSSIRRAVDNEQFF
TRBJ2-5 few TRBV12-3/TRBV12-4 CASSTTLYQETQYF
TRBJ2-2 - TRBV28 CASSLWKRGTGELFF
- - TRBV4-2 CASSQNGPGQGAYEQFF
TRBJ1-5 - TRBV29-1 CSVGQGDYQPQHF
TRBJ2-3 few TRBV7-3 CASSFGGRGTGTQYF
TRBJ2-5 few TRBV7-3 CASSLDVQETQYF
TRBJ2-5 - TRBV5-1 CASSPTPGVQETQYF
TRBJ1-3 - TRBV7-8 CASSLAGQGLSGNTIYF
TRBJ2-1 - TRBV7-3 CASSLTQGGGTLNEQFF
TRBJ2-2 - TRBV15 CATSRDPPDTNTGELFF
TRBJ2-3 once TRBV27 CASRPLGMMGPYTQYF
- few TRBV6-1 CASSPPGWRGAGYNEQFF
TRBJ1-2 - TRBV12-3/TRBV12-4 CASRGGLYGYTF
TRBJ2-2 - TRBV11-2 CASSPARVEGRELFF